What follows are 23 T cell receptor beta chains derived from one specimen sequenced in a study of cytomegalovirus exposure and HLA in healthy donors. Primers: 60 Vbeta forward and 13 Jbeta reverse. Assay used: immunoSEQ multiplex PCR; TCRdb lists only in-frame clones, some missing. In the table there are some 110,000 clones, under 85% of which are singletons. Sequencing input: PBMCs. The receptors shown here come from a woman aged 50 to 60 in good health and CMV-seropositive.

The V call is TRBV7-2, the J call TRBJ2-1, with D unclear. The CDR3 loop spans 15 amino acids. The V end was cut by 5 bases, the J end by 7 bases, with 18 bases between. The germline V gene encodes CDR1 SGHTA and CDR2 FQGNSA. This CDR3 reads CASSPFLISGNEQFF. CDR3 DNA sequence: TGTGCCAGCAGCCCTTTTTTAATTTCGGGTAATGAGCAGTTCTTC.

This clone was recorded a few times. The V gene is TRBV7-7, the J gene TRBJ2-5, with TRBD2 matching over 9 bases. The germline V gene encodes CDR1 SSHAT and CDR2 FNYEAQ (reference sequence). The CDR3 is 14 residues long. The V gene end was trimmed by 3 bases and the J gene end by 5 bases; junction bases not matched to a gene: 4. The CDR3 is CASSFSSGGETQYF. The CDR3 region has the DNA TGTGCCAGCAGCTTCTCAAGCGGGGGGGAGACCCAGTACTTC.

The CDR3 nucleotides are TGTGCCTGGAAAGCGGGGGGCCCATTCTCTGGAAACACCATATATTTT. Translating gives CAWKAGGPFSGNTIYF. This chain links TRBV30 with TRBJ1-3; D may be TRBD1 (6 bases). The CDR3 length is 16 residues. Germline loops: CDR1 GTSNPN, CDR2 SVGIG (reference sequence). V lost 4 bases to trimming and J lost 0 bases, with 16 bases between them.

This clone was seen only a few times. This chain joins TRBV2 and TRBJ1-6; TRBD1 agrees at 9 bases. The junction had 2 bases not matched to a gene; V was cut back by 7 bases and J by 7 bases. The CDR3 runs 13 residues. From germline, CDR1 is SNHLY and CDR2 FYNNEI. The DNA for the CDR3 is TGTGCCAGCAAAGGACAGGGGAATTCACCCCTCCACTTT. Its protein is CASKGQGNSPLHF.

This sequence joins TRBV6-5 and TRBJ1-1; 10 bases align to TRBD1. V was pared by 2 bases and J by 3 bases, with 0 bases of the junction left unmatched. There are 14 residues in the CDR3. Per the germline V gene, CDR1 is MNHEY and CDR2 is SVGAGI. This chain's CDR3 is CASSYDRGHTEAFF. The CDR3 coding sequence is TGTGCCAGCAGTTACGACAGGGGGCACACTGAAGCTTTCTTT.

V usage is TRBV11-3 and J usage is TRBJ2-2, with 8 positions matching TRBD1. This CDR3 is built from 16 residues. The germline V gene encodes CDR1 SGHNT and CDR2 YENEEA. Trimming removed 5 bases from V and 1 base from J; junction bases left unmatched: 6. CDR3 protein: CASSLRGLGNTGELFF. CDR3 bases: TGTGCCAGCAGCCTCAGGGGGCTGGGGAACACCGGGGAGCTGTTTTTT.

The chain carries TRBV7-9 and TRBJ2-2; 12 bases agree with TRBD2. This CDR3 contains 16 residues. The J segment lost 6 bases and the V segment lost 5 bases, leaving 7 bases of the junction unmatched. The germline V gene encodes CDR1 SEHNR and CDR2 FQNEAQ (reference sequence). The chain's CDR3 is CASSLETSGGAGELFF. The CDR3 DNA follows: TGTGCCAGCAGCCTAGAGACTAGCGGGGGAGCCGGGGAGCTGTTTTTT. Full variable domain (outside the CDR3, taken from reference TRBV7-9 and TRBJ2-2): DTGVSQNPRHKITKRGQNVTFRCDPISEHNRLYWYRQTLGQGPEFLTYFQNEAQLEKSRLLSDRFSAERPKGSFSTLEIQRTEQGDSAMYLCASSLETSGGAGELFFGEGSRLTVL.

This chain uses TRBV28 with TRBJ2-4, with 7 bases that match TRBD2. This CDR3 region has 13 residues. V lost 8 bases to trimming and J lost 4 bases; unmatched junction nucleotides: 5. Per germline, CDR1 MDHEN and CDR2 SYDVKM. This CDR3 is CASGGGKKNIQYF. CDR3 sequence (DNA): TGTGCCAGCGGGGGGGGGAAGAAAAACATTCAGTACTTC.

The DNA of the CDR3 is TGTGCCAGCAGTGCCGGGACAGGGGCTGAAGCTTTCTTT. Encoded protein: CASSAGTGAEAFF. This chain uses TRBV6-1 with TRBJ1-1; TRBD1 matches 10 bases. Germline V gene lookup returns CDR1 MNHNS and CDR2 SASEGT. There are 13 residues in the CDR3. V shed 4 bases and J 6 bases; nucleotides not matched to a gene: 2.

The genes are TRBV18 and TRBJ2-7, with 7 bases that match TRBD1. J lost 5 bases, V lost 2 bases, and 9 bases had no gene match. The CDR3 covers 15 residues. CDR1 is KGHSH and CDR2 is LQKENI in the germline V gene. The CDR3 reads CASSPFRQGVDEQYF. CDR3 in DNA: TGTGCCAGCTCACCATTCAGACAGGGAGTGGACGAGCAGTACTTC.

The chain employs TRBV6-5 and TRBJ2-7; 9 nucleotides align to TRBD1. The CDR3 is 15 residues long. Trimming removed 4 bases from V and 3 bases from J; junction bases left unmatched: 7. CDR1 is MNHEY and CDR2 is SVGAGI in the germline V gene. DNA of the CDR3: TGTGCCAGCAGTTTCGAGACAGGGGGGATCTACGAGCAGTACTTC. Its protein is CASSFETGGIYEQYF.

This clone has a handful of counts. This chain uses TRBV5-1 with TRBJ1-2, with D perhaps TRBD1 (5 bases). V was pared by 0 bases and J by 2 bases, with 14 bases between. The CDR3 consists of 16 residues. Germline V gene data show CDR1 as SGHRS and CDR2 as YFSETQ. The CDR3 loop is CASSLDPQTVNYGYTF. In DNA form, the CDR3 reads TGCGCCAGCAGCTTGGACCCTCAGACAGTCAACTATGGCTACACCTTC.

The rearrangement links TRBV5-1 to TRBJ2-2; D perhaps matches TRBD2 (5 bases). The V gene's germline CDR1 is SGHRS and CDR2 YFSETQ. With 5 bases removed from V and 6 bases from J, the gap between germline ends came to 11 bases. The CDR3 extends over 13 amino acids. The CDR3 spells CASRSTGAGELFF. In nucleotides, the CDR3 is TGCGCCAGCAGATCGACCGGGGCCGGGGAGCTGTTTTTT.

The chain carries TRBV5-4 and TRBJ2-3; TRBD2 matches at 7 bases. Germline V gene data show CDR1 as SGHNT and CDR2 as YYREEE (reference sequence). CDR3 length: 17 residues. J lost 1 base, V lost 0 bases, and 8 bases had no gene match. CDR3 loop: CASSLDRRGGGTDTQYF. In DNA form, the CDR3 reads TGTGCCAGCAGCTTGGACCGGCGCGGGGGTGGCACAGATACGCAGTATTTT.

The chain recombines TRBV11-2 with TRBJ1-2, with D perhaps TRBD1 (5 bases). This CDR3 spans 15 amino acids. V lost 5 bases and J lost 8, with 21 bases in between. CDR1 SGHAT and CDR2 FQNNGV come from the germline V gene. CDR3 DNA: TGTGCCAGCAGCCCGTTCACGGGGGGGATGGTGGGCTACACCTTC. Its protein is CASSPFTGGMVGYTF.

This chain links TRBV5-6 with TRBJ1-1, with TRBD1 as a possible D gene (6 bases). Trimming removed 5 bases at V and 0 bases at J, with 17 bases between. There are 16 residues in the CDR3. From germline, CDR1 is SGHDT and CDR2 YYEEEE. The CDR3 loop is CASSRDGGQLNTEAFF. The DNA for the CDR3 is TGTGCCAGCAGTCGGGATGGTGGACAGTTGAACACTGAAGCTTTCTTT.

The chain uses TRBV10-1 and TRBJ2-1, with D perhaps matching TRBD2 (6 bases). The V and J ends lost 3 bases and 5 bases respectively, with 11 bases between them. The germline V gene encodes CDR1 WNHNN and CDR2 SYGVQD (reference sequence). The CDR3 extends over 14 amino acids. This CDR3 is CASSDGSTDNEQFF. In DNA, the CDR3 is TGCGCCAGCAGTGACGGGAGTACCGACAATGAGCAGTTCTTC.

The chain has TRBV7-9 and TRBJ1-5, with TRBD1 as a possible D gene (6 bases). The CDR3 length is 13 residues. Trimming removed 3 bases from V and 7 bases from J, with 10 bases in between. CDR1 and CDR2 (germline): SEHNR, FQNEAQ (reference sequence). CDR3: CASSLDGGQPQHF. CDR3 coding DNA: TGTGCCAGCAGCTTGGATGGGGGCCAGCCCCAGCATTTT.

The genes are TRBV5-6 and TRBJ2-7; 8 bases map to TRBD1. From germline, CDR1 is SGHDT and CDR2 YYEEEE. V lost 0 bases, J lost 2 bases, and 7 bases stayed unmatched. The CDR3 has 16 amino acids. The CDR3 reads CASSLGVGQATYEQYF. CDR3 DNA sequence: TGTGCCAGCAGCTTGGGCGTGGGACAGGCGACCTACGAGCAGTACTTC.

This rearrangement joins TRBV9 to TRBJ2-7; D is unclear. Trimming cost V 4 bases and J 3 bases, with 11 bases left between them. Germline assignment: CDR1 SGDLS and CDR2 YYNGEE. The length of the CDR3 is 13 residues. CDR3 bases: TGTGCCAGCAGCCCCGTGGCTGACTACGAGCAGTACTTC. Translated: CASSPVADYEQYF.

The V call is TRBV7-3, the J call TRBJ2-4, with D possibly TRBD2 on 6 matching bases. The V gene lost 0 bases and the J gene lost 8 bases, with 11 bases spanning the gap. Germline-derived CDR1 and CDR2 are SGHTA and FQGTGA. The CDR3 extends over 14 amino acids. The CDR3 is CASSLTGGEHIQYF. DNA of the CDR3: TGTGCCAGCAGCTTAACGGGCGGGGAGCACATTCAGTACTTC.

This clone was detected a few times. The chain uses TRBV7-2 and TRBJ2-3; TRBD2 might be the D (6 bases). The V gene lost 4 bases and the J gene lost 0 bases, with 8 bases spanning the gap. Germline CDR1 is SGHTA and CDR2 is FQGNSA. CDR3 length equals 14 residues. CDR3 protein: CASSSTSSTDTQYF. CDR3 coding DNA: TGTGCCAGCAGCTCGACTAGTAGCACAGATACGCAGTATTTT.

The chain has TRBV10-3 and TRBJ2-3; a possible D gene is TRBD1 (6 bases). The CDR3 sequence is 14 residues long. The V gene lost 10 bases and the J gene lost 1 base, with 15 bases spanning the gap. CDR1 ENHRY and CDR2 SYGVKD come from the germline V gene. This CDR3 is CATRLGARTDTQYF. In nucleotides, the CDR3 is TGTGCCACCCGACTGGGGGCACGCACAGATACGCAGTATTTT.